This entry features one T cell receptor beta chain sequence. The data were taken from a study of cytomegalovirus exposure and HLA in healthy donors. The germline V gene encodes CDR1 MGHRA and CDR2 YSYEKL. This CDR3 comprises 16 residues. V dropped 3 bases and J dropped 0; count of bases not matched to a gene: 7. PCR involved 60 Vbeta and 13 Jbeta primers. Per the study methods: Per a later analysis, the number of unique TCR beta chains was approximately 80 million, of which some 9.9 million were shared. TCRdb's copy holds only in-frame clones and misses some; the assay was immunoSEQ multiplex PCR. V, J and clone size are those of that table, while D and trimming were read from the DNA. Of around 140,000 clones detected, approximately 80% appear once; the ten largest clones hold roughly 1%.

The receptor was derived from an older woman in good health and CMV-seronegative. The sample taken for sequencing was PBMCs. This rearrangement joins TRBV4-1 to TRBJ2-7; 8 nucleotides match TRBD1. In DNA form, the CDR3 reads TGCGCCAGCAGCCAGCTGGGACAGGTGAACTCCTACGAGCAGTACTTC. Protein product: CASSQLGQVNSYEQYF.